The following is a TCR beta chain sequence with its context. What antigen it recognizes has not been identified. Base qualities are not recorded, but no much larger clone differs from it by a single base. This entry comes from a study of cytomegalovirus exposure and HLA in healthy donors (dated by TCRdb to about 2017). With respect to the entire study: An earlier analysis of approximately 640 of the donors reported roughly 270 Gb of sequence data and 100 million to 130 million unique TCR beta sequences from roughly 180 million T cells. An early release covering about 600 HLA-typed donors comprised approximately 290 gigabases of sequencing data and around 80 million unique TCR sequences. Of the 398 genotyped donors, approximately 80% fell in the genetic ancestry cluster associated with self-reported Caucasian donors. The study was designed to test whether signatures of past pathogen exposure could be identified by cataloging public T cell receptors. The T cell repertoires of about 700 subjects were profiled by immunosequencing and related to cytomegalovirus serostatus. Along with the roughly 700-subject first cohort, a separate validation cohort of about 110 different subjects was used. To predict cytomegalovirus infection status, the study brought together high-throughput TCR immunosequencing, statistical association of individual TCRs with disease status, and machine learning. A later analysis re-analyzed previously published TCR beta repertoires from 666 donors and added high-resolution HLA genotyping to study TCR occurrence patterns. The later analysis used no new phenotypic data to find candidate immune exposures, relying instead on TCR beta sequences and their occurrence across donors. An earlier analysis of roughly 600 of the donors used high-throughput TCR beta sequencing to judge whether each TCR beta V gene segment behaved as functional or pseudogenic. Donor age, sex, ethnicity and CMV serostatus were compiled alongside the repertoire data. Genome-wide SNP genotypes for about 65% of the 666 donors were used in a later genetic analysis, which treated that subset as a discovery cohort. Every repertoire in the discovery cohort had been generated on one and the same sequencing platform. Both class I and class II loci were covered by HLA typing, at four-digit resolution. The number of typed donors differed by locus: about 620-640 for A, B, C, DRB1 and DQB1; approximately 520 for DQA1; around 580 for DPA1; and some 430 for DPB1. Several DR-DQ haplotypes were handled as single units for association and clustering because linkage in the cohort was strong. Across approximately 420 genotyped donors of the cohort, an average of approximately 220,000 unique TCR beta nucleotide sequences per donor were sequenced, and roughly 20% of those sequences were non-productive. Here is what the overall study found, with its caveats: This cohort had only TCR beta chains sequenced, and the lack of alpha or paired-chain data limited which features could be detected. Broadly in line with IMGT annotations, most TCR beta V segments showed up in productive rearrangements about 87% or about 30% of the time in an earlier analysis of approximately 600 of the donors. Because counts were too low, about 17 rarely observed V segments, including chromosome 9 orphons, were excluded from the earlier analysis of around 590 of the donors. Strong co-occurrence of HLA alleles, especially DR and DQ, made assigning TCR associations to individual alleles difficult. The classifier was reported to diagnose cytomegalovirus status with high specificity and sensitivity in both the original cohort and the validation cohort. According to a later analysis, most CMV-associated TCR beta chains appeared to be HLA-restricted, and the HLA associations seemed to be driven largely by CMV exposure. Specific HLA alleles were associated with 16,951 TCR beta sequences at a false discovery rate of 0.05 in a later analysis. Across donors, most TCR sequences were observed very rarely, whereas some public TCRs were present in many individuals. In a later analysis, several top co-occurrence clusters were reported to appear linked to parvovirus B19, influenza, CMV and Epstein-Barr virus. A further reported finding was that TCR beta sequences accurately predicted the HLA-A and HLA-B alleles for most subjects in the first cohort. In a later analysis, HLA-associated TCR beta chains showed more clonal expansion and lower generation probabilities than non-associated chains that were equally common. The only immune exposure information available for the cohort was CMV serostatus. It was suggested by the authors that the approach could potentially be generalized to other disease states and immunological phenotypes. Linkage disequilibrium might explain the correlated functional status among segregating V segments, but an unknown experimental factor could not be excluded. V-gene and J-gene trimming of TCR beta chains was associated with a missense DCLRE1C variant in a later genetic analysis, and the association was replicated in an independent cohort. A later genetic analysis reported fewer N-insertions in productive TCRs among donors in an Asian-associated ancestry cluster than the roughly 650-donor mean. A later analysis found that TCR association rates varied across HLA loci, with DRB1 alleles showing the most associated TCRs and HLA-C alleles the fewest. Presence/absence analyses assumed roughly uniform sequencing depth across donors, an assumption that may not hold. A few of the identified cytomegalovirus-associated TCR beta chains were confirmed in vitro to be specific for cytomegalovirus antigens. In the study, approximately 150 TCR beta chains were listed as associated with cytomegalovirus. A cluster of highly shared sequence variants was judged likely to be a technical artifact of the sequencing pipeline. Because HLA typing was unavailable for some donors at each locus, only the typed subset was used in association tests.

The cohort was made up of 500 to 850 healthy bone marrow donors. At the time of sampling, all cohort members were nominally healthy, though unrecorded immune exposures were likely present. The donor was CMV seronegative and was included in the group of a few hundred seronegative cohort members. A peripheral blood sample was collected from each donor, and TCR beta sequencing was performed on peripheral blood mononuclear cells. The Qiagen DNeasy Blood Extraction Kit was used to extract genomic DNA from the blood cell samples. Libraries came from the immunoSEQ multiplex PCR assay. For the multiplex PCR, a mixture combining 60 forward primers for TCR Vbeta segments and 13 reverse primers for TCR Jbeta segments was used. Amplification of the CDR3 region of rearranged TCR beta genes was performed with a multiplex PCR assay on genomic DNA. The Illumina HiSeq System was used to sequence the amplified TCR beta libraries as 87-base-pair reads. The published analysis was carried out like this. Across the 500 to 750 repertoires, a later analysis counted around 80 million unique TCR beta chains, about 10 million of which were shared by at least two donors. Raw reads were error-corrected and collapsed into unique sequences with a nearest-neighbor algorithm that merged closely related sequences to remove PCR and sequencing errors. Alignment of CDR3 sequences to IMGT reference sequences was used to assign V, D and J gene segments. Each retained sequence needed at least a six-nucleotide match to both a V gene segment and a J gene segment. A rearrangement was called productive if the CDR3 had no stop codons and remained in frame with V and J, and every other rearrangement was called non-productive. Following IMGT convention, CDR3 was defined as the stretch from the second conserved V-encoded cysteine to the conserved J-encoded phenylalanine. The earlier analysis of approximately 500 of the donors excluded sequences that lacked an unambiguous match to a single V gene segment. In an earlier analysis of a few hundred of the donors, V segments were called functional above 56.7% productive rearrangements and were called segregating when the between-donor standard deviation exceeded 5%. A statistical classification framework was built to diagnose cytomegalovirus status from the catalog of TCR beta chain sequences. In a later analysis, TCR nucleotide sequences were compared against IMGT/GENE-DB human TR gene sequences so that V and J genes could be assigned. The TCRdist pipeline was used in a later analysis to assign CDR3 sequences and most-parsimonious VDJ recombination scenarios. In a later analysis, each TCR beta chain was defined by its CDR3 amino acid sequence together with its V-gene family, and reads lacking a unique V-gene family were excluded. To address suspected cross-contamination and a sequencing artifact, a later analysis removed some 620 highly shared, low-generation-probability nucleotide sequences. For each public chain, a later analysis derived a clonal expansion index from normalized ranks of inferred template counts within each repertoire. Generation probabilities in a later analysis came from a VDJ recombination model fitted to out-of-frame rearrangements, and those results were checked against IGoR. In a later analysis, hypergeometric tests were used to score TCR-TCR, TCR-HLA and TCR-CMV co-occurrence, with a repertoire-size bias correction applied to TCR pairs. In a later analysis, false discovery rates were estimated by permuting HLA or CMV assignments 20 times. In a later analysis, co-occurring TCRs were grouped using DBSCAN, and TCRdist sequence similarity was added for clustering within HLA-allele-positive subsets. Repertoires with fewer than 30,000 or more than 120,000 public chains, plus five repertoires with anomalous nucleotide sharing, were excluded from co-occurrence clustering. What TCRdb holds here is the immuneACCESS table cut down to in-frame rearrangements. Part of the clones is not present; checked against another copy, under half of the missing clones reflect an unresolved V gene, and the others are unexplained. V, J and clone size reflect that table, while D and trimming were determined from the DNA. The sample includes some 200,000 clones, with around 85% observed a single time. The ten most abundant clones make up 1.7% of the sample.

Sequencing input: PBMCs. The origin of this receptor is a man between 45 and 60 years old in good health and CMV-seronegative.

The nucleotide sequence is TGTGCCAGCAGTTACACCTCCGGGACTGCAATGTTCTTC. Translated, this gives CASSYTSGTAMFF. The chain links TRBV6-5 with TRBJ2-1; D gene: possibly TRBD2, on 6 matching bases. Trimming removed 2 bases from V and 15 bases from J, leaving 17 bases between the germline ends. The germline V gene encodes CDR1 MNHEY and CDR2 SVGAGI. The CDR3 runs 13 residues from the cysteine to the phenylalanine. Kept here is only the CDR3 DNA, which spans 39 bases and is read in frame from base 1.